The T cell receptor (beta chain) under discussion was sequenced for a study of blood T cells in healthy people across ages. Overall study context: Through template switching, about one barcoded beta molecule was captured per two T cells, as measured in model experiments.

With respect to this clonotype: What it recognizes is unknown.

Through a sample-barcoded 5' primer and a J-beta primer mix, a second PCR was run for roughly 7 to 12 cycles. Every cDNA molecule carried a tag from a template-switch adaptor bearing 12 random nucleotides. A single record per CDR3 protein comes from TCRdb applying MiXCR to the 5' RACE reads. This repertoire shows 1,300,000 or so distinct CDR3 sequences, approximately 59% found once; its top ten account for 5.5% to 8%. Study outcomes and limitations: Per-million-T-cell TCR beta diversity fell roughly linearly with age.

Source material: blood. This sequence was found in a man between 18 and 29 years old in good health.

Here the CDR3 DNA reads TGTGCCAGCAGTCGGACAGGGGGTGAGGCTAGCACAGATACGCAGTATTTT. It is translated as CASSRTGGEASTDTQYF. This chain uses TRBV27 with TRBJ2-3; 10 positions match TRBD1. The V gene end was trimmed by 5 bases and the J gene end by 0 bases; junction bases not matched to a gene: 8. This CDR3 contains 17 residues. The germline V gene has CDR1 MNHEY and CDR2 SMNVEV (reference sequence).